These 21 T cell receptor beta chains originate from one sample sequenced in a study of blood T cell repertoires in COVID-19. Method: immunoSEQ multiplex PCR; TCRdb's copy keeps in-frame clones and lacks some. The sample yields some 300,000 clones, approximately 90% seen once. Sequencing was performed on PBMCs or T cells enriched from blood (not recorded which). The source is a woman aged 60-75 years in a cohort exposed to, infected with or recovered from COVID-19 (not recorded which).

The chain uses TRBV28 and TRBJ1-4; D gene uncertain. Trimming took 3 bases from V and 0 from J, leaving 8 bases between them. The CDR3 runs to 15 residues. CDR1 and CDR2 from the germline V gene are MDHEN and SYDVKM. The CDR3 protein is CASSLLTATNEKLFF. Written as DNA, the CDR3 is TGTGCCAGCAGTTTGCTCACGGCAACTAATGAAAAACTGTTTTTT.

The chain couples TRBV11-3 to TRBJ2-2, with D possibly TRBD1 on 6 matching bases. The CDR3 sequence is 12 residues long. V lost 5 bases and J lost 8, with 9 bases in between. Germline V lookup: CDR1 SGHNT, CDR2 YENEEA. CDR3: CASSGGLGELFF. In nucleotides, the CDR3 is TGTGCCAGCAGCGGGGGCCTGGGGGAGCTGTTTTTT.

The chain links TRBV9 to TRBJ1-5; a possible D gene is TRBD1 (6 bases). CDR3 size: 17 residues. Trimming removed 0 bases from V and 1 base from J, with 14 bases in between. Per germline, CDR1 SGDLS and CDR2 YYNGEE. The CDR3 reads CASSVETGTRSNQPQHF. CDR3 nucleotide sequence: TGTGCCAGCAGCGTAGAGACAGGAACGAGAAGCAATCAGCCCCAGCATTTT.

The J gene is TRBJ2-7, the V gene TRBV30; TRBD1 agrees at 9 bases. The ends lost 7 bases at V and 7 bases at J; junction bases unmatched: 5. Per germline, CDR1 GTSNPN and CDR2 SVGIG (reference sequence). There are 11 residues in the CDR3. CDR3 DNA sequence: TGTGCCTCACAGGGGGCTGGGGAGCAGTACTTC. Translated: CASQGAGEQYF.

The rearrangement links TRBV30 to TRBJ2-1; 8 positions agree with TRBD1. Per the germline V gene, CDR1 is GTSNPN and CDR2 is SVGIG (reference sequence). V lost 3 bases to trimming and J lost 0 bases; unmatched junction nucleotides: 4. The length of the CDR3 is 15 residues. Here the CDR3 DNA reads TGTGCCTGGAGCATTACAGGGGGCTCCTACAATGAGCAGTTCTTC. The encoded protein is CAWSITGGSYNEQFF.

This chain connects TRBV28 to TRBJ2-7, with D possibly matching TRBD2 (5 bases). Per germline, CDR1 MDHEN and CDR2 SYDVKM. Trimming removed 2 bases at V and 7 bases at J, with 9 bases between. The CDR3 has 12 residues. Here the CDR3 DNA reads TGTGCCAGCAGTTTAACTAGAGGGGAGCAGTACTTC. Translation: CASSLTRGEQYF.

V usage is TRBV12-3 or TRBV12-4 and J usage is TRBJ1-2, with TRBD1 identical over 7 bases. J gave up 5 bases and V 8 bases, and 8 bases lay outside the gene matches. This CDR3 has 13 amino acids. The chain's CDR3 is CASRDRERYGYTF. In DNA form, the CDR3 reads TGTGCCAGCCGTGACAGGGAGCGTTATGGCTACACCTTC.

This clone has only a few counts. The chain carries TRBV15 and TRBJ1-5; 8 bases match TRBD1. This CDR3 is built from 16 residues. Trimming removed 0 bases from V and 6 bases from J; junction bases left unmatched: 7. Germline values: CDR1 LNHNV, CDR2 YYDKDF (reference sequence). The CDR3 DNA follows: TGTGCCACCAGCAGAGAGGCAGGGGGCGGGGGTCAGCCCCAGCATTTT. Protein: CATSREAGGGGQPQHF. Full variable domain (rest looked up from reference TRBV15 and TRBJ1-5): DAMVIQNPRYQVTQFGKPVTLSCSQTLNHNVMYWYQQKSSQAPKLLFHYYDKDFNNEADTPDNFQSRRPNTSFCFLDIRSPGLGDTAMYLCATSREAGGGGQPQHFGDGTRLSIL.

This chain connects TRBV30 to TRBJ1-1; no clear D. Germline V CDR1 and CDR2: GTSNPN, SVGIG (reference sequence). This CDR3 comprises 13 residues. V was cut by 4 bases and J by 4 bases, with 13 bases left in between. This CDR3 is CAWKRQASTEAFF. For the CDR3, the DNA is TGTGCCTGGAAAAGGCAGGCCAGCACTGAAGCTTTCTTT.

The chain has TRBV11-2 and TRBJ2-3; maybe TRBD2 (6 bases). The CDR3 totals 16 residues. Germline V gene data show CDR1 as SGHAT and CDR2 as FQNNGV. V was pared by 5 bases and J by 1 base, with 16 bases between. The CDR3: CASSPLGGTGTDTQYF. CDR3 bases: TGTGCCAGCAGCCCGCTGGGGGGAACGGGCACAGATACGCAGTATTTT.

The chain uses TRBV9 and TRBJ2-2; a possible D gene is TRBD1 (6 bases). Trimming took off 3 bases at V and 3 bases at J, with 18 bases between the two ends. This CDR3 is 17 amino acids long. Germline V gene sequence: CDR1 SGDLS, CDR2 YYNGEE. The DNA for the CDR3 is TGTGCCAGCAGCGGTGGAGATACAGGGCTGGACACCGGGGAGCTGTTTTTT. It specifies CASSGGDTGLDTGELFF.

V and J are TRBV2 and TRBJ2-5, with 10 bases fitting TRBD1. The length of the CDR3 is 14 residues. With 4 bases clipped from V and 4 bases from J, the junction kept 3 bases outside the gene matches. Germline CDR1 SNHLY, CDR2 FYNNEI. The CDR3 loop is CASSADRGRETQYF. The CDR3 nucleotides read TGTGCCAGCAGTGCTGACAGGGGGCGAGAGACCCAGTACTTC.

The CDR3 spells CAWSVRDRGYEKLFF. The CDR3 bases are TGTGCCTGGAGTGTACGGGACAGGGGGTACGAAAAACTGTTTTTT. V is TRBV30 and J is TRBJ1-4; 11 nucleotides agree with TRBD1. This CDR3 has 15 amino acids. With V trimmed by 0 bases and J by 8 bases, 5 bases remained unmatched. The germline gives CDR1 GTSNPN, CDR2 SVGIG (reference sequence).

Written as DNA, the CDR3 is TGTGCCAGCAGCTTGGGACTAGCGGGAGGGCCAGGGGATACGCAGTATTTT. It encodes CASSLGLAGGPGDTQYF. The chain employs TRBV7-3 and TRBJ2-3; TRBD2 matches 16 bases. The J segment lost 6 bases and the V segment lost 3 bases, leaving 6 bases of the junction unmatched. Germline loops: CDR1 SGHTA, CDR2 FQGTGA. CDR3 length: 17 amino acids.

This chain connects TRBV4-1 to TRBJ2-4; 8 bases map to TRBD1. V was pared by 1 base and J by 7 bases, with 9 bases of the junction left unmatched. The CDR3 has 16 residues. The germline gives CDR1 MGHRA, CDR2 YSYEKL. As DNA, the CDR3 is TGCGCCAGCAGCCAAGCACCCACAGGGGGAAACAACATTCAGTACTTC. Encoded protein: CASSQAPTGGNNIQYF.

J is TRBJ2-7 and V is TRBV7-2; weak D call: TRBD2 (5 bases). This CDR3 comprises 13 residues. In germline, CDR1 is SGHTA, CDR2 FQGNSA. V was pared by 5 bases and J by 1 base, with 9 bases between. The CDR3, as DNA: TGTGCCAGCAGCGTAGGACTTTCCTACGAGCAGTACTTC. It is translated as CASSVGLSYEQYF.

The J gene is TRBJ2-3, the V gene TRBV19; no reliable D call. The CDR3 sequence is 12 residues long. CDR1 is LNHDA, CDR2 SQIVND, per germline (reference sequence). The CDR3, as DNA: TGTGGCACTAAAGATAGCACAGATACGCAGTATTTT. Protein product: CGTKDSTDTQYF.

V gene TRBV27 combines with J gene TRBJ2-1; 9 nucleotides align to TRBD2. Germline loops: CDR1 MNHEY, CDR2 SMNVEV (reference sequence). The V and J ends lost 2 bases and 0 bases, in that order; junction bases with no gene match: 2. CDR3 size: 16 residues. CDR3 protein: CASSLAGGSSYNEQFF. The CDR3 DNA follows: TGTGCCAGCAGTTTAGCGGGAGGGAGCTCCTACAATGAGCAGTTCTTC.

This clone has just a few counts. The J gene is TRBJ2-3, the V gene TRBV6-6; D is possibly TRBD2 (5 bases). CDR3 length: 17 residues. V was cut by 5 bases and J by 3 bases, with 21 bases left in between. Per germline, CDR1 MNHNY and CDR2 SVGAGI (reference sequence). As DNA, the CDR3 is TGTGCCAGCAGTCCCCGTGCTAGCAAGGGTGGAACAGATACGCAGTATTTT. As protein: CASSPRASKGGTDTQYF.

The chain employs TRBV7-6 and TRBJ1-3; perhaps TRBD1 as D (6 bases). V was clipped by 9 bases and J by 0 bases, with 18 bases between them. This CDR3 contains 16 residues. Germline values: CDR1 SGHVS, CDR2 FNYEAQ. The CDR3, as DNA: TGTGCCAGTAGCCCGTTAGGGGGTTACTCTGGAAACACCATATATTTT. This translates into CASSPLGGYSGNTIYF.

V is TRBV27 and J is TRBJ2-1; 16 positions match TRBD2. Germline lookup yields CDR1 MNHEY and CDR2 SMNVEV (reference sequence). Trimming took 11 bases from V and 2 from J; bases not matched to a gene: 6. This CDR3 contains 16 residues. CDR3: CAAGLAGGNPYNEQFF. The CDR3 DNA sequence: TGTGCCGCGGGACTAGCGGGAGGGAATCCCTACAATGAGCAGTTCTTC.